Listed below are T cell receptor beta chains from one sample, sequenced in a study of shared clonotypes between healthy human individuals. Assay: immunoSEQ multiplex PCR; the TCRdb copy retains only in-frame clones and omits some. Among about 2 million clones listed, about 95% were seen once. Input material: naive CD8+ T cells sorted from blood. Receptors were obtained from a man younger than 35 in good health. The CDR3 runs from the conserved cysteine through the conserved F or W. The order of the fields is V gene, D gene, clone size, J gene, CDR3 protein, CDR3 DNA. A D gene is named only where the DNA matches it firmly. Clone size, where shown, is once, few, many, or a class for clones that have expanded.

TRBV5-6	TRBD1	.	TRBJ1-5	CASSLVGQGAPNQPQHF	TGTGCCAGCAGCTTGGTAGGGCAGGGGGCGCCAAATCAGCCCCAGCATTTT
TRBV4-3	TRBD1	.	TRBJ1-2	CASSQDDLTGGYGYTF	TGCGCCAGCAGCCAAGATGATCTGACAGGGGGATATGGCTACACCTTC
TRBV6-1	.	.	TRBJ1-2	CASSEANPRLYGYTF	TGTGCCAGCAGTGAAGCGAACCCCCGACTTTATGGCTACACCTTC
TRBV7-9	.	.	TRBJ2-5	CASSRSGTSETQYF	TGTGCCAGCAGCAGATCCGGGACGAGTGAGACCCAGTACTTC
TRBV27	.	.	TRBJ1-2	CASSLSQGYGYTF	TGTGCCAGCAGTTTATCACAGGGCTATGGCTACACCTTC
TRBV7-9	TRBD2	.	TRBJ2-3	CASSLGGLGPREDTQYF	TGTGCCAGCAGCTTAGGGGGACTAGGGCCGAGAGAAGATACGCAGTATTTT
TRBV5-1	TRBD2	.	TRBJ2-7	CASSFTSGATYEQYF	TGCGCCAGCAGCTTCACTAGCGGAGCCACCTACGAGCAGTACTTC
TRBV27	TRBD2	.	TRBJ2-3	CASSWDYVTDTQYF	TGTGCCAGCAGTTGGGACTACGTCACAGATACGCAGTATTTT
TRBV7-9	.	.	TRBJ2-7	CASSFNWAGGLSDEQYF	TGTGCCAGCAGCTTTAACTGGGCAGGGGGGTTGTCAGACGAGCAGTACTTC
TRBV5-4	.	.	TRBJ2-7	CASAEDKREQYF	TGTGCCAGCGCCGAGGACAAGCGCGAGCAGTACTTC
TRBV6-5	.	.	TRBJ2-3	CASSYGENTDTQYF	TGTGCCAGCAGTTACGGGGAGAACACAGATACGCAGTATTTT
TRBV7-9	TRBD1	once	TRBJ1-4	CASSLEAGQGAEKLFF	TGTGCCAGCAGCTTAGAGGCCGGACAGGGGGCTGAAAAACTGTTTTTT
TRBV5-1	.	.	TRBJ1-1	CASSSGQGVTEAFF	TGCGCCAGCAGCTCCGGCCAGGGTGTCACTGAAGCTTTCTTT
TRBV7-9	TRBD1	.	TRBJ2-7	CASSSTTGSFSYEQYF	TGTGCCAGCAGCTCGACGACAGGGTCATTCTCCTACGAGCAGTACTTC
TRBV5-1	.	.	TRBJ2-1	CASSLTGSYNEQFF	TGCGCCAGCAGCTTGACCGGTTCCTACAATGAGCAGTTCTTC
TRBV27	TRBD2	.	TRBJ2-5	CASAGGLSETQYF	TGTGCCAGCGCGGGGGGTCTCTCAGAGACCCAGTACTTC
TRBV6-1	TRBD1	.	TRBJ2-7	CASRYRGRDYEQYF	TGTGCCAGCAGGTACAGGGGCCGAGACTACGAGCAGTACTTC
TRBV4-1	.	.	TRBJ2-7	CASSQVTGWEQYF	TGCGCCAGCAGCCAAGTAACAGGGTGGGAGCAGTACTTC
TRBV30	TRBD2	.	TRBJ2-1	CAWDIGGGNEQFF	TGTGCCTGGGATATTGGGGGGGGCAATGAGCAGTTCTTC
TRBV15	TRBD1	.	TRBJ1-2	CATSRERGQGYGYTF	TGTGCCACCAGCAGAGAACGCGGACAGGGCTATGGCTACACCTTC
TRBV5-6	TRBD1	.	TRBJ1-5	CASSRTGGSNQPQHF	TGTGCCAGCAGCCGTACAGGGGGTAGCAATCAGCCCCAGCATTTT
TRBV12-5	.	.	TRBJ2-7	CASGWDTTYEQYF	TGTGCTAGTGGTTGGGACACCACCTACGAGCAGTACTTC
TRBV19	TRBD2	.	TRBJ2-7	CASSLGLAGGYEQYF	TGTGCCAGTTCTCTCGGACTAGCGGGAGGGTACGAGCAGTACTTC
TRBV11-2	TRBD1	.	TRBJ1-2	CASSQPGQGLGYTF	TGTGCCAGCAGCCAACCGGGACAGGGCCTTGGCTACACCTTC
TRBV9	.	.	TRBJ2-5	CASSDGVTQYF	TGTGCCAGCAGCGACGGGGTGACCCAGTACTTC
TRBV7-9	TRBD1	.	TRBJ1-5	CASSWDRGGPQHF	TGTGCCAGCAGCTGGGACAGGGGGGGGCCCCAGCATTTT
TRBV7-9	.	.	TRBJ1-1	CASSPKQGGTEAFF	TGTGCCAGCAGCCCGAAACAGGGAGGCACTGAAGCTTTCTTT
TRBV4-1	.	.	TRBJ1-1	CASSQMNTEAFF	TGCGCCAGCAGCCAGATGAACACTGAAGCTTTCTTT
TRBV4-2	TRBD1	.	TRBJ1-2	CASSSGTGSGYTF	TGTGCCAGCAGCTCCGGGACAGGGTCTGGCTACACCTTC
TRBV9	.	.	TRBJ1-2	CASSTRGGYDGYTF	TGTGCCAGCAGCACACGAGGGGGGTACGATGGCTACACCTTC
TRBV11-2	.	.	TRBJ1-6	CASSPLGGNSPLHF	TGTGCCAGCAGCCCCCTAGGAGGGAATTCACCCCTCCACTTT
TRBV11-2	.	.	TRBJ2-7	CASSLAAGSSYEQYF	TGTGCCAGCAGCTTAGCGGCAGGCAGCTCCTACGAGCAGTACTTC
TRBV4-1	.	.	TRBJ2-3	CASSQYRDTDTQYF	TGCGCCAGCAGCCAGTACAGGGACACAGATACGCAGTATTTT
TRBV19	.	.	TRBJ2-7	CASSIGRTYEQYF	TGTGCCAGTAGTATCGGGCGGACCTACGAGCAGTACTTC
TRBV13	TRBD2	.	TRBJ2-7	CASSPRGGSNTYEQYF	TGTGCCAGCAGCCCCCGGGGGGGTAGCAATACCTACGAGCAGTACTTC
TRBV9	TRBD1	.	TRBJ1-1	CASSVGQGAQTEAFF	TGTGCCAGCAGCGTAGGACAGGGGGCGCAGACTGAAGCTTTCTTT
TRBV9	TRBD2	.	TRBJ2-7	CASSVGRLAAHEQYF	TGTGCCAGCAGCGTAGGCCGACTAGCGGCCCACGAGCAGTACTTC
TRBV30	.	few	TRBJ1-1	CAWSRDSNTEAFF	TGTGCCTGGAGCCGAGACAGTAACACTGAAGCTTTCTTT
TRBV30	.	.	TRBJ1-3	CAWRSGVTSGNTIYF	TGTGCCTGGAGGAGTGGGGTTACCTCTGGAAACACCATATATTTT